A selection of T cell receptor beta chains follows, all from one sample in a study of cytomegalovirus exposure and HLA in healthy donors. The assay was immunoSEQ multiplex PCR, and TCRdb's table has in-frame clones only and misses some. The sample holds a few hundred thousand clones, about nine tenths seen once. The source material was PBMCs. These receptors all stem from a girl under 10 years old in good health and CMV-seronegative. Both conserved end residues are part of each CDR3. Each record gives: D gene, clone size, J gene, V gene, CDR3 protein, CDR3 DNA. A D gene is named only where the DNA matches it firmly. Size values are once, few and many counts, or a class for expanded clones, and some rows have none.

NA,NA,TRBJ2-7,TRBV6-5,CASTGRAYEQYF,TGTGCCAGCACGGGCAGGGCCTACGAGCAGTACTTC
TRBD1,NA,TRBJ1-2,TRBV15,CATSKATGAIGYTF,TGTGCCACCAGTAAAGCAACAGGGGCCATAGGCTACACCTTC
TRBD1,NA,TRBJ1-4,TRBV9,CASSSRTGWNEKLFF,TGTGCCAGCAGCTCTAGGACAGGTTGGAATGAAAAACTGTTTTTT
NA,NA,TRBJ2-3,TRBV19,CASSSGIGDTQYF,TGTGCCAGTAGTAGCGGGATAGGGGATACGCAGTATTTT
NA,NA,TRBJ1-2,TRBV27,CASSLWGDYGYTF,TGTGCCAGCAGTCTATGGGGGGACTATGGCTACACCTTC
NA,NA,TRBJ2-7,TRBV27,CASSTLSGEQYF,TGTGCCAGCAGTACCCTATCGGGCGAGCAGTACTTC
NA,once,TRBJ1-1,TRBV30,CAWSGTWNTEAFF,TGTGCCTGGAGTGGTACATGGAACACTGAAGCTTTCTTT
TRBD1,NA,TRBJ1-4,TRBV15,CATSRAGQGEEKLFF,TGTGCCACCAGCAGAGCGGGACAGGGTGAGGAAAAACTGTTTTTT
NA,NA,TRBJ1-3,TRBV6-5,CASSYAEGMNTIYF,TGTGCCAGCAGTTACGCAGAGGGAATGAACACCATATATTTT
TRBD2,NA,TRBJ2-7,TRBV7-2,CASSLETSVWYEQYF,TGTGCCAGCAGCTTAGAAACTAGCGTCTGGTACGAGCAGTACTTC
NA,NA,TRBJ2-7,TRBV4-1,CASSQEQGREQYF,TGCGCCAGCAGCCAAGAGCAGGGCCGCGAGCAGTACTTC
TRBD1,once,TRBJ1-4,TRBV7-2,CASSLGAGGNEKLFF,TGTGCCAGCAGCTTAGGGGCAGGGGGAAACGAAAAACTGTTTTTT
NA,NA,TRBJ2-2,TRBV7-9,CASSPGPGFGTGELFF,TGTGCCAGCAGCCCTGGCCCAGGGTTTGGAACCGGGGAGCTGTTTTTT
NA,NA,TRBJ1-1,TRBV30,CAGRGRENTEAFF,TGTGCCGGGAGGGGCAGGGAGAACACTGAAGCTTTCTTT
NA,NA,TRBJ2-7,TRBV7-2,CASSYEPQGNEQYF,TGTGCCAGCAGCTACGAACCACAGGGTAACGAGCAGTACTTC
NA,NA,TRBJ2-7,TRBV6-1,CASSDNSEQYF,TGTGCCAGCAGTGACAATTCCGAGCAGTACTTC
NA,NA,TRBJ1-3,TRBV27,CASKEGTSGNTIYF,TGTGCCAGCAAGGAAGGGACTTCTGGAAACACCATATATTTT
NA,NA,TRBJ2-5,TRBV5-6,CASSPVLRETQYF,TGTGCCAGCAGCCCTGTTTTGCGGGAGACCCAGTACTTC
NA,NA,TRBJ2-1,TRBV27,CASSFLRNNEQFF,TGTGCCAGCAGTTTTTTGCGGAACAATGAGCAGTTCTTC
NA,NA,TRBJ1-2,TRBV2,CASSEVQNYGYTF,TGTGCCAGCAGTGAAGTGCAGAACTATGGCTACACCTTC
TRBD1,NA,TRBJ2-5,TRBV5-1,CASSLGQGLETQYF,TGCGCCAGCAGCTTAGGACAGGGGTTAGAGACCCAGTACTTC
TRBD2,NA,TRBJ2-7,TRBV19,CASSITSGYEQYF,TGTGCCAGTAGTATAACTAGCGGCTACGAGCAGTACTTC
NA,once,TRBJ1-2,TRBV30,CAWSPQEFYGYTF,TGTGCCTGGTCACCACAGGAATTCTATGGCTACACCTTC
TRBD1,few,TRBJ1-6,TRBV25-1,CASRGTGENSPLHF,TGTGCCAGCCGAGGGACAGGGGAAAATTCACCCCTCCACTTT
TRBD1,NA,TRBJ1-2,TRBV28,CASSFETGRYGYTF,TGTGCCAGCAGTTTTGAGACAGGGAGGTATGGCTACACCTTC
NA,NA,TRBJ1-4,TRBV6-5,CASSWGGATNEKLFF,TGTGCCAGCAGTTGGGGGGGTGCAACTAATGAAAAACTGTTTTTT
NA,NA,TRBJ1-2,TRBV6-1,CASSGGGEGYSGYTF,TGTGCCAGCAGTGGAGGTGGGGAGGGGTACTCTGGCTACACCTTC
NA,NA,TRBJ1-5,TRBV6-1,CASSERLYQPQHF,TGTGCCAGCAGTGAGAGACTATATCAGCCCCAGCATTTT
NA,NA,TRBJ1-1,TRBV6-5,CASHRREALYTEAFF,TGTGCCAGCCACCGTCGGGAGGCGCTCTACACTGAAGCTTTCTTT
TRBD2,NA,TRBJ2-1,TRBV10-1,CASSEPSPIAGGPDEQFF,TGCGCCAGCAGTGAGCCCTCCCCTATTGCGGGAGGGCCCGATGAGCAGTTCTTC
TRBD2,few,TRBJ2-1,TRBV2,CASSTGGGAFNEQFF,TGTGCCAGCAGTACGGGCGGGGGGGCGTTTAATGAGCAGTTCTTC
NA,NA,TRBJ2-7,TRBV13,CASSALSPGREQYF,TGTGCCAGCAGCGCCCTGAGCCCGGGGAGGGAGCAGTACTTC
NA,NA,TRBJ2-3,TRBV5-1,CASSVPGDTQYF,TGCGCCAGCAGCGTCCCAGGGGATACGCAGTATTTT
NA,NA,TRBJ2-7,TRBV11-2,CASSYQGYEQYF,TGTGCCAGCAGCTACCAGGGCTACGAGCAGTACTTC
NA,NA,TRBJ1-3,TRBV7-6,CASSLDRQNSGNTIYF,TGTGCCAGCAGCTTAGATAGACAGAACTCTGGAAACACCATATATTTT
TRBD1,NA,TRBJ2-5,TRBV30,CAWGRQGAGETQYF,TGTGCCTGGGGACGACAGGGGGCGGGAGAGACCCAGTACTTC
TRBD2,NA,TRBJ2-1,TRBV6-5,CASKGGTSGDNEQFF,TGTGCCAGCAAAGGGGGGACTAGCGGGGACAATGAGCAGTTCTTC
NA,NA,TRBJ2-3,TRBV27,CASSTVSTDTQYF,TGTGCCAGCAGTACGGTTAGCACAGATACGCAGTATTTT
TRBD1,NA,TRBJ1-4,TRBV4-2,CASSQEPGQSNEKLFF,TGTGCCAGCAGCCAAGAACCGGGACAGTCCAATGAAAAACTGTTTTTT
NA,NA,TRBJ1-1,TRBV9,CASSGPLTGPNTEAFF,TGTGCCAGCAGCGGACCCCTGACAGGCCCTAACACTGAAGCTTTCTTT
TRBD2,NA,TRBJ2-5,TRBV19,CASSTAYSGGQETQYF,TGTGCCAGTAGTACCGCCTACAGCGGGGGACAAGAGACCCAGTACTTC
TRBD1,few,TRBJ1-5,TRBV28,CASRLTGLGQPQHF,TGTGCCAGCAGATTGACAGGGCTCGGCCAGCCCCAGCATTTT
NA,NA,TRBJ1-1,TRBV20-1,CSASTVPEAFF,TGCAGTGCTTCGACAGTCCCTGAAGCTTTCTTT
NA,NA,TRBJ2-5,TRBV5-4,CASSFTGRETQYF,TGTGCCAGCAGCTTCACAGGGAGAGAGACCCAGTACTTC
NA,NA,TRBJ1-2,TRBV30,CAWRKAGGYGYTF,TGTGCCTGGAGAAAAGCGGGGGGCTATGGCTACACCTTC
TRBD1,NA,TRBJ1-5,TRBV19,CASSDTGVWNQPQHF,TGTGCCAGTAGTGATACAGGGGTTTGGAATCAGCCCCAGCATTTT
TRBD1,few,TRBJ1-3,TRBV28,CASSLYQGAGGNTIYF,TGTGCCAGCAGTTTATACCAGGGGGCAGGTGGAAACACCATATATTTT
TRBD1,few,TRBJ2-6,TRBV6-6,CASSPQGAGANVLTF,TGTGCCAGCAGCCCGCAGGGGGCTGGGGCCAACGTCCTGACTTTC